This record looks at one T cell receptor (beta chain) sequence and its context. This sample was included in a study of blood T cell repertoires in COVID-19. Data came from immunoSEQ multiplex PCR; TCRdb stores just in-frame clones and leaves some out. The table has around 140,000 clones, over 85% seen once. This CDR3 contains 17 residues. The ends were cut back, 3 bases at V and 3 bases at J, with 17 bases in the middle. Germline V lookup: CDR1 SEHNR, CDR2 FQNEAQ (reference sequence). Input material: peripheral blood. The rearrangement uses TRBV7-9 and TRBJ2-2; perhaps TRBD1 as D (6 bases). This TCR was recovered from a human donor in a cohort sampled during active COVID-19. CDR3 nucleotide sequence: TGTGCCAGCAGCTTCGCGGCAGGGGAGTGGCACACCGGGGAGCTGTTTTTT. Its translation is CASSFAAGEWHTGELFF.